This T cell receptor (beta chain) was retrieved from a study of graft-versus-host responses after intestinal transplantation. Data came from immunoSEQ multiplex PCR; TCRdb stores just in-frame clones and leaves some out. This sample yields approximately 8,200 clones, of which around 97% are seen a single time; less than 0.25% belongs to the top ten. This sequence originates from a human patient who received an intestinal transplant, so some T cells may come from the graft donor. Sample: PBMCs, taken 23 days after intestinal transplant.

CDR3 in amino acids: CASSVGGSVEEKLFF. The DNA for the CDR3 is TGTGCCAGCAGCGTAGGGGGGAGCGTCGAAGAAAAACTGTTTTTT. V usage is TRBV9 and J usage is TRBJ1-4, with D possibly TRBD1 on 5 matching bases. Trimming left V 0 bases short and J 8 bases short, with 14 bases between. Germline CDR1 SGDLS, CDR2 YYNGEE. This CDR3 is built from 15 residues.